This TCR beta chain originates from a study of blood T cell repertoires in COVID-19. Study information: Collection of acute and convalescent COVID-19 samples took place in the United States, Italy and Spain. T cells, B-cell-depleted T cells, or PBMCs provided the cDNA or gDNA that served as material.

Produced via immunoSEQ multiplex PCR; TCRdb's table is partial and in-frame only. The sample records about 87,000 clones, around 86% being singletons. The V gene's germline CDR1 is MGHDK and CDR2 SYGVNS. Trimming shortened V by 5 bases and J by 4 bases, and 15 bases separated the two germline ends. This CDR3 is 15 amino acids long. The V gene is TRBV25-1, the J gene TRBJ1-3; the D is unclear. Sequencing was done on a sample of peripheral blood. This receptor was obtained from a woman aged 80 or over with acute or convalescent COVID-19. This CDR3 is CASSYGGQRGNTIYF. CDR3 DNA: TGTGCCAGCAGTTACGGCGGCCAAAGGGGAAACACCATATATTTT.